The clone carrying this T cell receptor beta chain was counted ten times or more. From the 5' RACE reads, TCRdb called clonotypes with MiXCR, one entry per CDR3 protein. Of roughly 310,000 distinct CDR3 sequences listed, roughly 8.7% are singletons. Looked up from germline, CDR1 is SNHLY and CDR2 is FYNNEI. V lost 8 bases, J lost 5 bases, and 16 bases lay in between. CDR3 length: 14 amino acids. The data originate from a study of T cells after yellow fever vaccination. The V call is TRBV2, the J call TRBJ2-1; tentative D call: TRBD2 (6 bases). The source is a man aged 18 to 29 who received the YFV17D yellow fever vaccine. The sequencing here drew on PBMCs, taken on the day of the first yellow fever vaccination. The CDR3 spells CASRLWGEDNEQFF. Here the CDR3 DNA reads TGTGCCAGCCGCCTATGGGGGGAGGACAATGAGCAGTTCTTC. The full variable domain, with the rest looked up from reference TRBV2 and TRBJ2-1, is EPEVTQTPSHQVTQMGQEVILRCVPISNHLYFYWYRQILGQKVEFLVSFYNNEISEKSEIFDDQFSVERPDGSNFTLKIRSTKLEDSAMYFCASRLWGEDNEQFFGPGTRLTVL.